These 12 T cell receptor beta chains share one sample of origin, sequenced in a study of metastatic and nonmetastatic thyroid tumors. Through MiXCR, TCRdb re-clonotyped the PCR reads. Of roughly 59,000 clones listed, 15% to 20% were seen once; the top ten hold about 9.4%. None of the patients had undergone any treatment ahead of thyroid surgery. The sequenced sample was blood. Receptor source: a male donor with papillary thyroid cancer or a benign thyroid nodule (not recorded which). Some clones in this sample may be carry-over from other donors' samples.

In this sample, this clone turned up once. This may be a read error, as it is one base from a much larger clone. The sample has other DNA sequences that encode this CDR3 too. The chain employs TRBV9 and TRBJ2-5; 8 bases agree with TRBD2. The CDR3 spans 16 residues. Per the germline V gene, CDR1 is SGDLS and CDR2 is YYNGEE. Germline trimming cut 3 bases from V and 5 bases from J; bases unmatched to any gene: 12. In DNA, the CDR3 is TGTGCCAGCAGCGCCCTCCTAGCGGGTCATGGGGAGACCCAGTACTTC. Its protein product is CASSALLAGHGETQYF.

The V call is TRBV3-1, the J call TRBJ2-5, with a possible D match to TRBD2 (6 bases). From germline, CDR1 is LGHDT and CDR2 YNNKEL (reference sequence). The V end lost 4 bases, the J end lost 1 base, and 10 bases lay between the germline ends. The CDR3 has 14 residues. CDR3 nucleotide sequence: TGTGCCAGCAGCCGGTCGACTAGCCAAGAGACCCAGTACTTC. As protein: CASSRSTSQETQYF.

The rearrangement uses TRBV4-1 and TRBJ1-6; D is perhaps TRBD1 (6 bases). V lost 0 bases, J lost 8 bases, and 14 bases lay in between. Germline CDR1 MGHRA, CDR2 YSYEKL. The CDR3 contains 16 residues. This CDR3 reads CASSQDLDSPHSPLHF. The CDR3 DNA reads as TGCGCCAGCAGCCAAGATCTGGACAGTCCTCATTCACCCCTCCACTTT.

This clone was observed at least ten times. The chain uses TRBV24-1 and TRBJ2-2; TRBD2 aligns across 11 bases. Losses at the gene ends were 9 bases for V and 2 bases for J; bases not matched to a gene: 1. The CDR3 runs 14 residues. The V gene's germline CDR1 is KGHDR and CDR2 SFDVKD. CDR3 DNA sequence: TGTGCCACCGGGACTAGCGGAAACACCGGGGAGCTGTTTTTT. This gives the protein CATGTSGNTGELFF.

Written as DNA, the CDR3 is TGCAGCTCTTACAGGAACACCGGGGAGCTGTTTTTT. Translated: CSSYRNTGELFF. The chain has TRBV29-1 and TRBJ2-2; D ambiguous. Per germline, CDR1 SQVTM and CDR2 ANQGSEA. The ends were cut back, 8 bases at V and 1 base at J, with 8 bases in the middle. The CDR3 extends over 12 amino acids.

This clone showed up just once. The CDR3 DNA sequence: TGCAGTGCTAGTGGTCGCGCTTGGGATACGCAGTATTTT. The encoded protein is CSASGRAWDTQYF. The chain employs TRBV20-1 and TRBJ2-3, with D unresolved. The CDR3 runs 13 residues. Trimming removed 3 bases at V and 6 bases at J, with 13 bases between. Per the germline V gene, CDR1 is DFQATT and CDR2 is SNEGSKA (reference sequence).

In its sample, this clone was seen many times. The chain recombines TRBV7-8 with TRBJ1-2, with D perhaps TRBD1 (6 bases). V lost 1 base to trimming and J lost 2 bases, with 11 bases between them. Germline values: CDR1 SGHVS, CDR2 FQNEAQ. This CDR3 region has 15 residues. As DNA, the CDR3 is TGTGCCAGCAGCTTAGACCCTACAGGGAACTATGGCTACACCTTC. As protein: CASSLDPTGNYGYTF. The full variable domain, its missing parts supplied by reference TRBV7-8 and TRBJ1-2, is GAGVSQSPRYKVAKRGQDVALRCDPISGHVSLFWYQQALGQGPEFLTYFQNEAQLDKSGLPSDRFFAERPEGSVSTLKIQRTQQEDSAVYLCASSLDPTGNYGYTFGSGTRLTVV.

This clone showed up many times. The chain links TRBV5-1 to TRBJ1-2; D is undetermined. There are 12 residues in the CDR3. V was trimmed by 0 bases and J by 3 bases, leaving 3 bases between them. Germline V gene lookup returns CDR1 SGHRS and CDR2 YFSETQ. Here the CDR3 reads CASSLDDYGYTF. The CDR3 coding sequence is TGCGCCAGCAGCTTGGACGACTATGGCTACACCTTC.

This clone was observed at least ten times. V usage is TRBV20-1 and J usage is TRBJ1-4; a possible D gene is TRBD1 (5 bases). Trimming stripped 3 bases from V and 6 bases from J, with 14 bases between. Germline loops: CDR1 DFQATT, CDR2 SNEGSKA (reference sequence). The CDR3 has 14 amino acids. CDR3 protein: CSARRDALDEKLFF. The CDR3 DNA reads TGCAGTGCTAGGCGGGACGCTTTAGATGAAAAACTGTTTTTT.

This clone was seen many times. The DNA of the CDR3 is TGTGCCAGCGGAGCAACAGGGTATTTGCATGGCTACACCTTC. It is translated as CASGATGYLHGYTF. This chain links TRBV28 with TRBJ1-2, with D perhaps TRBD1 (6 bases). Trimming took 8 bases from V and 6 from J, leaving 19 bases between them. The germline V gene encodes CDR1 MDHEN and CDR2 SYDVKM. This CDR3 comprises 14 residues.

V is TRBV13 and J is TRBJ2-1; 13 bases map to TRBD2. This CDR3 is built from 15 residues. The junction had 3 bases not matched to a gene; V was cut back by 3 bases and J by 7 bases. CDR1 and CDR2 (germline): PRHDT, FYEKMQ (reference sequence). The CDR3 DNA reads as TGTGCCAGCAGCTTTACTAGCGGGGGGGCAAATGAGCAGTTCTTC. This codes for CASSFTSGGANEQFF. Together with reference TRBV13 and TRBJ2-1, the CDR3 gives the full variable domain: AAGVIQSPRHLIKEKRETATLKCYPIPRHDTVYWYQQGPGQDPQFLISFYEKMQSDKGSIPDRFSAQQFSDYHSELNMSSLELGDSALYFCASSFTSGGANEQFFGPGTRLTVL.

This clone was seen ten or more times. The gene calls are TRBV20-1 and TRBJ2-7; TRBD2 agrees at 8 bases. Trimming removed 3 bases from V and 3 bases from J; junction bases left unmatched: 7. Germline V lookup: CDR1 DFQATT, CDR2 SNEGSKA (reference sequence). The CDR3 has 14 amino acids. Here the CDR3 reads CSAREYGTSYEQYF. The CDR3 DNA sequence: TGCAGTGCTAGGGAATACGGGACTAGCTACGAGCAGTACTTC.